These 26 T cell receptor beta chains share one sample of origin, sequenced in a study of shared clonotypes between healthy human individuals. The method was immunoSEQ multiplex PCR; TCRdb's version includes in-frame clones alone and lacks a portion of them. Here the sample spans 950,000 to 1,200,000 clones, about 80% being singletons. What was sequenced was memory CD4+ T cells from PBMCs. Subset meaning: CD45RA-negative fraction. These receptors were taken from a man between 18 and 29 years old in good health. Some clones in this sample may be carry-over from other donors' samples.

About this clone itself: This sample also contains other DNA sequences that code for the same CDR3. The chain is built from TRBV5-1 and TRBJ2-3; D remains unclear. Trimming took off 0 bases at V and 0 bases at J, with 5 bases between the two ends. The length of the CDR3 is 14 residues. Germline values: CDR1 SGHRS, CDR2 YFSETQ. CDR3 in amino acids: CASSLADSTDTQYF. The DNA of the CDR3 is TGCGCCAGCAGCTTGGCGGATAGCACAGATACGCAGTATTTT.

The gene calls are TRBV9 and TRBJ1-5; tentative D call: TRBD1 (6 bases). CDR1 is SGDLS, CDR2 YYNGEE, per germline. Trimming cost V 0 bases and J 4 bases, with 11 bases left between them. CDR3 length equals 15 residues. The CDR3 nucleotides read TGTGCCAGCAGCGTAGCGGGACACATGAATCAGCCCCAGCATTTT. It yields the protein CASSVAGHMNQPQHF.

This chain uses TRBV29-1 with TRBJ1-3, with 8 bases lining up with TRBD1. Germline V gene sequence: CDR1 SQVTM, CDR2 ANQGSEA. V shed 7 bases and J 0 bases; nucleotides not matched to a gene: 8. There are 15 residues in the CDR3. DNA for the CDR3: TGCAGCGGGCAGGACAGGGCTTACTCTGGAAACACCATATATTTT. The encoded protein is CSGQDRAYSGNTIYF.

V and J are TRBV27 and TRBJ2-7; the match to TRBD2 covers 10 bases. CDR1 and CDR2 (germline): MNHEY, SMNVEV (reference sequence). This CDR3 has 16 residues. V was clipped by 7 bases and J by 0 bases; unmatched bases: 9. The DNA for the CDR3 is TGTGCCAGCACCCTTCGACTAGCGGGCCCCTCCTACGAGCAGTACTTC. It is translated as CASTLRLAGPSYEQYF.

The CDR3 loop is CASSGGTGGVLNEQFF. Here the CDR3 DNA reads TGTGCCAGCAGCGGTGGCACAGGGGGCGTTCTCAATGAGCAGTTCTTC. This rearrangement joins TRBV9 to TRBJ2-1; 9 positions agree with TRBD1. Per the germline V gene, CDR1 is SGDLS and CDR2 is YYNGEE. The CDR3 contains 16 residues. V lost 3 bases to trimming and J lost 6 bases; unmatched junction nucleotides: 10.

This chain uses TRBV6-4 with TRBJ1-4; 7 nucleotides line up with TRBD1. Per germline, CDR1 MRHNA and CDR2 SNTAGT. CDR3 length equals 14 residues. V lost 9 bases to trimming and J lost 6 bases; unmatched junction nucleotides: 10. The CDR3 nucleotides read TGTGCCAGGAGGAGGCCTGGACAGGATGAAAAACTGTTTTTT. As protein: CARRRPGQDEKLFF.

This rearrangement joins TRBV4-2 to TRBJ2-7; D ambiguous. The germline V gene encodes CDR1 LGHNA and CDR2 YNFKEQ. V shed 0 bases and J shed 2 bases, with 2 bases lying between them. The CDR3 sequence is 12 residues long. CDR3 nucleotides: TGTGCCAGCAGCCAAGATCCCTACGAGCAGTACTTC. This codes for CASSQDPYEQYF.

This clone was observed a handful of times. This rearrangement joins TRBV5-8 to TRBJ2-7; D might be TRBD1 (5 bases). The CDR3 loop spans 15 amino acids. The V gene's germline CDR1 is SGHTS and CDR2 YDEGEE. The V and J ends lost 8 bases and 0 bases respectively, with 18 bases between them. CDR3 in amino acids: CASNKGPFHSYEQYF. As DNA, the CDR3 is TGTGCCAGTAATAAGGGGCCCTTCCACTCCTACGAGCAGTACTTC.

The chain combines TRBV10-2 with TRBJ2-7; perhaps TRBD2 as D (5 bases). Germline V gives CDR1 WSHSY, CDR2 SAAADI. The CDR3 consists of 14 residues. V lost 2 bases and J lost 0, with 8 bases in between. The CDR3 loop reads CASSETGFSYEQYF. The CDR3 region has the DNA TGCGCCAGCAGTGAGACGGGGTTCTCCTACGAGCAGTACTTC.

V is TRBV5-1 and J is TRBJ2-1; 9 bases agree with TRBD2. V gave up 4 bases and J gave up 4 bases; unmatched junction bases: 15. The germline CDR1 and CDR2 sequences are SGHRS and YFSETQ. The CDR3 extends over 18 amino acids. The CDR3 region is CASSRRGVAGGLYNEQFF. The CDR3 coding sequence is TGCGCCAGCAGCCGCCGGGGCGTGGCGGGAGGGTTATACAATGAGCAGTTCTTC.

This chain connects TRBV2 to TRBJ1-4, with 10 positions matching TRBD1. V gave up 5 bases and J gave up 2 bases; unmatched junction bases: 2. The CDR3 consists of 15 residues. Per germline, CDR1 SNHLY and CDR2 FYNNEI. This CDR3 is CASSKTGGTNEKLFF. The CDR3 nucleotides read TGTGCCAGCAGTAAGACAGGGGGCACTAATGAAAAACTGTTTTTT.

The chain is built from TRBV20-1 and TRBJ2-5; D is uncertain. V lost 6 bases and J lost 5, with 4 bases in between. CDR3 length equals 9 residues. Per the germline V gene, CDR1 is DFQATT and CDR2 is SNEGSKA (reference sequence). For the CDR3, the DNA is TGCAGTGCAGACGAGACCCAGTACTTC. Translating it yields CSADETQYF.

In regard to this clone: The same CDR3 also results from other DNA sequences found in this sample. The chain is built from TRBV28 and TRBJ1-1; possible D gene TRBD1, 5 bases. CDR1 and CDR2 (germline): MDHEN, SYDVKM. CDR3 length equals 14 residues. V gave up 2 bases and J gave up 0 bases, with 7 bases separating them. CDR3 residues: CASSLPGMNTEAFF. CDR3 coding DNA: TGTGCCAGCAGTTTACCAGGGATGAACACTGAAGCTTTCTTT.

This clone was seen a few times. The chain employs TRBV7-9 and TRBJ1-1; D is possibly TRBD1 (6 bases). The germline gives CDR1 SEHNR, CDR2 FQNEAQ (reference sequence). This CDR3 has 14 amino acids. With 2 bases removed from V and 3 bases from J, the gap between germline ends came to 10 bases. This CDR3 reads CASSLPGVDTEAFF. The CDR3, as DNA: TGTGCCAGCAGCTTACCAGGGGTTGACACTGAAGCTTTCTTT.

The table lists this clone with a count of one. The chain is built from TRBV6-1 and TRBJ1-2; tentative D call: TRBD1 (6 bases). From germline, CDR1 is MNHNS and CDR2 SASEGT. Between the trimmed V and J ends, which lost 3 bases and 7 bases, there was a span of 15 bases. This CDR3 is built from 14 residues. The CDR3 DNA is TGTGCCAGCAGTGAGGGGGGGCAGGGTGGTGGCTACACCTTC. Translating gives CASSEGGQGGGYTF.

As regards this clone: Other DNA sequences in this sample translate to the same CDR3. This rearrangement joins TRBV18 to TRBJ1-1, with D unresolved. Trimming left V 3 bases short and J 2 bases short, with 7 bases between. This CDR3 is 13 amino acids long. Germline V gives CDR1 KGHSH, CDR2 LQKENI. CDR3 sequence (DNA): TGTGCCAGCTCACCCCAGGCAAACACTGAAGCTTTCTTT. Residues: CASSPQANTEAFF.

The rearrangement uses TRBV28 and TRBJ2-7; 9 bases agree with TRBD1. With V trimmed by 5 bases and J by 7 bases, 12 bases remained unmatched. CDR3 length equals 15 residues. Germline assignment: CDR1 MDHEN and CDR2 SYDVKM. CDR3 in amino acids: CASSPPGQGPVEQYF. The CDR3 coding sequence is TGTGCCAGCAGTCCGCCGGGACAGGGACCCGTGGAGCAGTACTTC.

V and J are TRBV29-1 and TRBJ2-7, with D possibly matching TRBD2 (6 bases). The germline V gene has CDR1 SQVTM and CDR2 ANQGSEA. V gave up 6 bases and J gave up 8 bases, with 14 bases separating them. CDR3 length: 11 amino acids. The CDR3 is CSVVGRGKQYF. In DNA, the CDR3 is TGCAGCGTCGTCGGGCGGGGCAAGCAGTACTTC.

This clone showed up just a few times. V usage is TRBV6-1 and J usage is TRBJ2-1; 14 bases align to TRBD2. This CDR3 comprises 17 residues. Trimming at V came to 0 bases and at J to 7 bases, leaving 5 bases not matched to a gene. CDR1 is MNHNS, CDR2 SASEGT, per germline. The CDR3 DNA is TGTGCCAGCAGTGAAGCGCTTCGGACTAGCGGGAGGAATGAGCAGTTCTTC. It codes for CASSEALRTSGRNEQFF.

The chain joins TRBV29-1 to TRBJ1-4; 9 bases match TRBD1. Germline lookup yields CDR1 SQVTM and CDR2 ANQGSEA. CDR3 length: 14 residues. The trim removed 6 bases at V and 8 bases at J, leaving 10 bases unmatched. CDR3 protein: CSVRTGTGNEKLFF. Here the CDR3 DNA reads TGCAGCGTGCGGACCGGGACAGGGAACGAAAAACTGTTTTTT.

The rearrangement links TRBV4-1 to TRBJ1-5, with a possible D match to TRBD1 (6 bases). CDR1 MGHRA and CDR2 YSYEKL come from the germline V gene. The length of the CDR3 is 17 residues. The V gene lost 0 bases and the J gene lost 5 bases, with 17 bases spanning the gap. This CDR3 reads CASSQEGPGAWDQPQHF. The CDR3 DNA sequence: TGCGCCAGCAGCCAAGAAGGTCCGGGGGCCTGGGATCAGCCCCAGCATTTT.

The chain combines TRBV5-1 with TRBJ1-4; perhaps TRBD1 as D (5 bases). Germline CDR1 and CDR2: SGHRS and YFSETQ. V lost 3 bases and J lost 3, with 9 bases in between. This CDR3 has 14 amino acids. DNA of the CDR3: TGCGCCAGCAGCTACCAGGGCCCTAATGAAAAACTGTTTTTT. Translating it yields CASSYQGPNEKLFF.

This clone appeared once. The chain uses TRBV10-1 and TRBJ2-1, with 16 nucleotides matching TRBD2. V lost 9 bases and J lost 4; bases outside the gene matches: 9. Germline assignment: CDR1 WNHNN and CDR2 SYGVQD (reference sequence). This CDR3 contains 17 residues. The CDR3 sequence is CARYPGLAGGNYNEQFF. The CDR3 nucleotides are TGCGCCAGGTATCCGGGACTAGCGGGAGGGAATTACAATGAGCAGTTCTTC.

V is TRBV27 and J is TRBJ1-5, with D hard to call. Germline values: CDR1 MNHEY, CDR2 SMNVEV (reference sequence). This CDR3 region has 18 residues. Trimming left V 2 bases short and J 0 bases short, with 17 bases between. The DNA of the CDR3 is TGTGCCAGCAGTTTAGTATCATCCGGGTCAGATAGCAATCAGCCCCAGCATTTT. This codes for CASSLVSSGSDSNQPQHF.

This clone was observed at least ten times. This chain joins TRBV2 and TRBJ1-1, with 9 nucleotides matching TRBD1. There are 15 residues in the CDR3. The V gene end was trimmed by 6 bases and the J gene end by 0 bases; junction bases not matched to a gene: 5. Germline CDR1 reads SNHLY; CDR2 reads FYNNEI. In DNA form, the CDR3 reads TGTGCCAGCAGGGACAGGGGCTTTCTGAACACTGAAGCTTTCTTT. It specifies CASRDRGFLNTEAFF.

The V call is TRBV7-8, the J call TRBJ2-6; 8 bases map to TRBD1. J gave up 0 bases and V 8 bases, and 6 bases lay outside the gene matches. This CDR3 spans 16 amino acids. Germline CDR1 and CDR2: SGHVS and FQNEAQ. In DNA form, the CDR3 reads TGTGCCAGCTCGACAGGGGCTGGCTCTGGGGCCAACGTCCTGACTTTC. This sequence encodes CASSTGAGSGANVLTF. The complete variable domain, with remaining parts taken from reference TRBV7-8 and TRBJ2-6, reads GAGVSQSPRYKVAKRGQDVALRCDPISGHVSLFWYQQALGQGPEFLTYFQNEAQLDKSGLPSDRFFAERPEGSVSTLKIQRTQQEDSAVYLCASSTGAGSGANVLTFGAGSRLTVL.